The TCR beta chain under discussion was sequenced for a study of T cells after yellow fever vaccination. For TCR, cDNA came from 5'RACE template switching, which added a universal primer site and UMIs. TCRdb recomputed calls from the 5' RACE reads with MiXCR, one row per CDR3 protein. The table lists 350,000 or so distinct CDR3 sequences, less than 9.5% of them singletons. V lost 4 bases and J 12 bases, leaving 17 bases between the germline ends. Germline V gene lookup returns CDR1 KGHDR and CDR2 SFDVKD. This CDR3 has 13 amino acids. Findings and limits, study-wide: Most clones from primary vaccination were detected again post-booster (around 95% CD4, approximately 90% CD8).

Notes on this clonotype: The antigen is unknown.

The TCR sequence derives from a man aged 18 to 29 who received the YFV17D yellow fever vaccine. J is TRBJ1-2 and V is TRBV24-1; D uncertain. The material sequenced was PBMCs, taken about 49 days after the first yellow fever vaccination. CDR3 amino acids: CATSDSLRSSHTF. The DNA of the CDR3 is TGTGCCACCAGTGACTCTTTAAGGTCTTCACACACCTTC.